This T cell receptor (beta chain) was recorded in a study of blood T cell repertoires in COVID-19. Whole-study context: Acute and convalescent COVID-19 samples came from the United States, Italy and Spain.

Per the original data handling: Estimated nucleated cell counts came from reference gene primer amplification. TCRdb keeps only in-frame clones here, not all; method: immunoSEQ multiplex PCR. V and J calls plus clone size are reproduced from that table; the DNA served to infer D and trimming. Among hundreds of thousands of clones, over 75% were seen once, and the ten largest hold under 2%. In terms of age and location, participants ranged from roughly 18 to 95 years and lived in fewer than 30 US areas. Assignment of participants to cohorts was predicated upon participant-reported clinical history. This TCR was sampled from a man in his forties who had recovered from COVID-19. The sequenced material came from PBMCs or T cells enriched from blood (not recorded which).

CDR3 sequence: CASRAGGQTGELFF. DNA for the CDR3: TGTGCCAGCAGGGCCGGGGGGCAAACCGGGGAGCTGTTTTTT. V gene TRBV7-3 combines with J gene TRBJ2-2, with D possibly being TRBD2 (7 bases). Trimming shortened V by 6 bases and J by 5 bases, and 13 bases separated the two germline ends. Germline V gene sequence: CDR1 SGHTA, CDR2 FQGTGA. The CDR3 has 14 residues.